Listed below are T cell receptor beta chains from one sample, sequenced in a study of long-term antiretroviral therapy in people with HIV. Method: immunoSEQ multiplex PCR; TCRdb's copy keeps in-frame clones and lacks some. Of around 43,000 clones in the sample, about 94% were seen once. The specimen comprised unsorted PBMCs, sampled roughly 9.4 years after starting antiretroviral therapy. These receptors came from a man younger than 45 with HIV. CDR3s include the opening cysteine and the closing phenylalanine or tryptophan. Each record gives: J gene, clone size, V gene, D gene, CDR3 DNA, CDR3 protein. A D gene is named only where the DNA matches it firmly. The size of a clone is reported for some rows only, either as once, few or many, or as a class for expanded clones.

j_gene: TRBJ2-3
abundance: once
v_gene: TRBV5-1
d_gene: TRBD1
CDR3nt: TGCGCCAGCAGCTTGGTGGGGGACAGGATAAGCACAGATACGCAGTATTTT
CDR3aa: CASSLVGDRISTDTQYF

j_gene: TRBJ1-5
abundance: -
v_gene: TRBV6-1
d_gene: -
CDR3nt: TGTGCCAGCAGTGAGGAATTTGATCAGCCCCAGCATTTT
CDR3aa: CASSEEFDQPQHF

j_gene: TRBJ1-3
abundance: -
v_gene: TRBV6-5
d_gene: -
CDR3nt: TGTGCCAGCAGTTACGTGTTGGGGGCTGGAAACACCATATATTTT
CDR3aa: CASSYVLGAGNTIYF

j_gene: TRBJ2-2
abundance: -
v_gene: TRBV9
d_gene: -
CDR3nt: TGTGCCAGCAGCAACACCGGGGAGCTGTTTTTT
CDR3aa: CASSNTGELFF

j_gene: TRBJ1-5
abundance: -
v_gene: TRBV7-9
d_gene: TRBD1
CDR3nt: TGTGCCAGCAGCTGGGGACAGGGGGAGGTACAGCATTTT
CDR3aa: CASSWGQGEVQHF

j_gene: TRBJ2-6
abundance: -
v_gene: TRBV2
d_gene: -
CDR3nt: TGTGCCAGCGCAGACTCTGGGGCCAACGTCCTGACTTTC
CDR3aa: CASADSGANVLTF

j_gene: TRBJ2-2
abundance: -
v_gene: TRBV5-4
d_gene: -
CDR3nt: TGTGCCAGCAGCTTGGCCCCCTGGAAAAGAGCCACCGGGGAGCTGTTTTTT
CDR3aa: CASSLAPWKRATGELFF

j_gene: TRBJ2-5
abundance: -
v_gene: TRBV18
d_gene: TRBD2
CDR3nt: TGTGCCAGCTCACCAACCGGGACTAGACAAGAGACCCAGTACTTC
CDR3aa: CASSPTGTRQETQYF

j_gene: TRBJ2-2
abundance: -
v_gene: TRBV19
d_gene: TRBD1
CDR3nt: TGTGCCAGTAGCCCCCGGACAGGAAACACCGGGGAGCTGTTTTTT
CDR3aa: CASSPRTGNTGELFF

j_gene: TRBJ1-2
abundance: -
v_gene: TRBV6-4
d_gene: -
CDR3nt: TGTGCCAGCAGTGAGTTTCTGGGGCCATATGGCTACACCTTC
CDR3aa: CASSEFLGPYGYTF

j_gene: TRBJ2-3
abundance: -
v_gene: TRBV29-1
d_gene: TRBD2
CDR3nt: TGCAGCGTTGTTCAGGGAGGACTAGCAGATACGCAGTATTTT
CDR3aa: CSVVQGGLADTQYF

j_gene: TRBJ1-2
abundance: -
v_gene: TRBV2
d_gene: -
CDR3nt: TGTGCCAGCAGTGATCCAGGGAGCTATGGCTACACCTTC
CDR3aa: CASSDPGSYGYTF

j_gene: TRBJ2-7
abundance: -
v_gene: TRBV11-3
d_gene: TRBD1
CDR3nt: TGTGCCAGCAGCCCCGGGACAGCGACATCCTACGAGCAGTACTTC
CDR3aa: CASSPGTATSYEQYF

j_gene: TRBJ1-1
abundance: -
v_gene: TRBV19
d_gene: TRBD1
CDR3nt: TGTGCCAGTACCCATCGGGGGACAGGGAATGAAGCTTTCTTT
CDR3aa: CASTHRGTGNEAFF

j_gene: TRBJ1-5
abundance: once
v_gene: TRBV28
d_gene: -
CDR3nt: TGTGCCAGCAGGCAGACACCGTATAATCAGCCCCAGCATTTT
CDR3aa: CASRQTPYNQPQHF

j_gene: TRBJ2-5
abundance: -
v_gene: TRBV6-1
d_gene: -
CDR3nt: TGTGCCAGCAGTGAAGGCGTGAATCACCAAGAGACCCAGTACTTC
CDR3aa: CASSEGVNHQETQYF

j_gene: TRBJ1-4
abundance: -
v_gene: TRBV11-2
d_gene: -
CDR3nt: TGTGCCAGCAGCTTACCGTCCGGCGAAAAACTGTTTTTT
CDR3aa: CASSLPSGEKLFF

j_gene: TRBJ2-1
abundance: -
v_gene: TRBV6-1
d_gene: TRBD1
CDR3nt: TGTGCCAGCAGTGAAGCCGAGACAGGGGACCACAATGAGCAGTTCTTC
CDR3aa: CASSEAETGDHNEQFF

j_gene: TRBJ2-3
abundance: -
v_gene: TRBV5-1
d_gene: TRBD1
CDR3nt: TGCGCCAGCAGCTTCGGGGACAGGGAGGTGGATACGCAGTATTTT
CDR3aa: CASSFGDREVDTQYF

j_gene: TRBJ1-1
abundance: -
v_gene: TRBV10-3
d_gene: TRBD1
CDR3nt: TGTGCCATCGGCGGGGGGAACAGGGGGACTGAAGCTTTCTTT
CDR3aa: CAIGGGNRGTEAFF

j_gene: TRBJ2-1
abundance: -
v_gene: TRBV7-2
d_gene: TRBD2
CDR3nt: TGTGCCAGCACCCCGGGACTAGTGGGCGATGAGCAGTTCTTC
CDR3aa: CASTPGLVGDEQFF

j_gene: TRBJ1-1
abundance: few
v_gene: TRBV10-3
d_gene: -
CDR3nt: TGTGCCGCCCGGACCCAAAACACTGAAGCTTTCTTT
CDR3aa: CAARTQNTEAFF

j_gene: TRBJ2-1
abundance: -
v_gene: TRBV7-2
d_gene: -
CDR3nt: TGTGCCAGCAGCTTAGAACCCCTCAATGAGCAGTTCTTC
CDR3aa: CASSLEPLNEQFF

j_gene: TRBJ2-7
abundance: once
v_gene: TRBV5-1
d_gene: -
CDR3nt: TGCGGCCTGAGGGGTGGGAGCTCCTACGAGCAGTACTTC
CDR3aa: CGLRGGSSYEQYF

j_gene: TRBJ2-5
abundance: -
v_gene: TRBV5-1
d_gene: TRBD2
CDR3nt: TGCGCCAGCAGCTTGGTGCTAGCGGGGGCAGCGGCAGAGACCCAGTACTTC
CDR3aa: CASSLVLAGAAAETQYF

j_gene: TRBJ2-5
abundance: -
v_gene: TRBV7-8
d_gene: TRBD1
CDR3nt: TGTGCCAGCAGCGACAGGGCTAGTGTAAGGGCCCAGTACTTC
CDR3aa: CASSDRASVRAQYF

j_gene: TRBJ1-4
abundance: -
v_gene: TRBV2
d_gene: TRBD1
CDR3nt: TGTGCCAGCAGGAAGGACAGGGATTATAATGAAAAACTGTTTTTT
CDR3aa: CASRKDRDYNEKLFF

j_gene: TRBJ1-2
abundance: -
v_gene: TRBV9
d_gene: -
CDR3nt: TGTGCCAGCAGCGTAGGACCGGAGGGGGGGAATGGCTACACCTTC
CDR3aa: CASSVGPEGGNGYTF

j_gene: TRBJ1-2
abundance: -
v_gene: TRBV9
d_gene: TRBD1
CDR3nt: TGTGCCAGCAGCGTTGGGGACAGAAACTATGGCTACACCTTC
CDR3aa: CASSVGDRNYGYTF

j_gene: TRBJ1-2
abundance: -
v_gene: TRBV10-3
d_gene: -
CDR3nt: TGTGCCATCAGTGAACCAGGGAAAAACTATGGCTACACCTTC
CDR3aa: CAISEPGKNYGYTF

j_gene: TRBJ2-1
abundance: -
v_gene: TRBV9
d_gene: -
CDR3nt: TGTGCCAGCAGCCCCCAGGTTTTCTACAATGAGCAGTTCTTC
CDR3aa: CASSPQVFYNEQFF

j_gene: TRBJ2-6
abundance: -
v_gene: TRBV27
d_gene: -
CDR3nt: TGTGCCAGCAGTTTATTAGGGATCGGGGCCAACGTCCTGACTTTC
CDR3aa: CASSLLGIGANVLTF

j_gene: TRBJ1-1
abundance: -
v_gene: TRBV10-3
d_gene: -
CDR3nt: TGTGCCATCAGTGAGAGAGCCTCCCCCTTCGCGGGCACTGAAGCTTTCTTT
CDR3aa: CAISERASPFAGTEAFF

j_gene: TRBJ1-2
abundance: once
v_gene: TRBV11-2
d_gene: -
CDR3nt: TGTGCCAGCAGAACCCCCGGACTGGCCAATGGCTACACCTTC
CDR3aa: CASRTPGLANGYTF

j_gene: TRBJ1-5
abundance: -
v_gene: TRBV2
d_gene: -
CDR3nt: TGTGCCAGCAGCCCGGACACTCCTCAACCCCAGCATTTT
CDR3aa: CASSPDTPQPQHF

j_gene: TRBJ1-2
abundance: medium-sized
v_gene: TRBV5-1
d_gene: TRBD1
CDR3nt: TGCGCCAGCAGCGGGACAGCCCCGACGGGTGGCTACACCTTC
CDR3aa: CASSGTAPTGGYTF

j_gene: TRBJ2-5
abundance: -
v_gene: TRBV5-1
d_gene: -
CDR3nt: TGCGCCAGCAGCCCGGGTACGGTTCCAGAGACCCAGTACTTC
CDR3aa: CASSPGTVPETQYF